This TCR beta chain was retrieved from a study of Ad26.COV2.S vaccination and SARS-CoV-2 variants listed by TCRdb under 2021. Broadly, across the study: Donors in the vaccine arm were drawn from COV1001, a multicentre, randomized, double-blind, placebo-controlled phase I-IIa trial testing Ad26.COV2.S in healthy adults. Investigators remained blinded to trial group allocation during experiments and outcome assessment. Ad26.COV2.S was given intramuscularly at 5x10^10 or 1x10^11 viral particles, as a single shot or as two shots 56 days apart. Sequencing of the TCRbeta repertoire served to evaluate the specificity and breadth of SARS-CoV-2-reactive T cell receptors following Ad26.COV2.S vaccination. The TCR-sequenced set comprised approximately 30 samples: some 20 Ad26.COV2.S vaccine recipients, 5 placebo recipients and 8 SARS-CoV-2 convalescent individuals. Trial participants were randomized into five groups of five, in which low-dose or high-dose Ad26.COV2.S was given once or twice, or placebo was given on both occasions.

Study-level results and caveats: The study was not powered to compare responses between vaccine doses or regimens. Vaccine and placebo recipients had comparable non-spike TCR breadth, which fits with the vaccine containing only spike. Ad26.COV2.S recipients had higher spike-specific TCR breadth than placebo recipients (P = 0.0014). According to the authors, total T cell responses may have been underestimated by the TCR breadth and depth analyses. After vaccination, substantial breadth of spike-specific CD8+ and CD4+ T cell responses was reported.

TCRbeta CDR3 regions were sequenced with the immunoSEQ Assay. After extraction, genomic DNA underwent amplification by bias-controlled multiplex PCR, followed by high-throughput sequencing. The study's own analysis went as follows. To quantify the absolute abundance of every unique TCRbeta CDR3 region, sequences were collapsed and filtered. T cell fraction was estimated by normalization of TCRbeta template counts to usable DNA, with usable DNA being measured through amplification of reference genes present in all nucleated cells. Repertoire TCRs were annotated as SARS-CoV-2-specific by exact matching of V gene, CDR3 amino acid sequence and J gene to a known reactive TCR set. MIRA supplied the reference SARS-CoV-2 TCR set, which was filtered for enrichment in COVID-19-positive ImmuneCODE repertoires so that public or cross-reactive TCRs were removed. Drawing on the MIRA antigens, annotated TCRs were analysed further at the level of specific ORF or position within ORF. Depth was the summed frequency of annotated unique rearrangements, while breadth was defined as annotated unique rearrangements over total unique productive rearrangements. Group comparisons of TCR breadth used two-sided Wilcoxon rank-sum tests. TCRdb re-hosts the immuneACCESS table, in-frame sequences only. Its copies lack some clones; in the studies checked, an unresolved V gene accounts for under half of them, and the cause for the rest is not known. The V and J calls and clone size were taken over from that table, and D and trimming were inferred from the DNA. Recorded for this sample are about 350,000 clones; 80% to 90% of them occurred a single time. The ten largest clones represent approximately 5% of the sample.

In the paper's terms, the treatment or condition label means: about 20 received Ad26.COV2.S at low or high dose, single or two shots; 5 received placebo; per-sample allocation not given. For vaccine and placebo recipients, the sequenced repertoires came from samples collected on day 63 after the first injection. Cohort 1b enrolled 25 adults aged 18-55 years at a single site in Boston, USA, between 29 July and 7 August 2020. Ad26.COV2.S consisted of a replication-incompetent adenovirus type 26 vector by which a prefusion-stabilized SARS-CoV-2 spike protein from the original Wuhan strain was expressed. From its cysteine to its phenylalanine, the CDR3 spans 17 amino acids. Of the read, only the CDR3 DNA is kept; its 51 bases are in frame from base 1. Reading the germline V gene gives CDR1 SGHDT and CDR2 YYEEEE. Unmatched junction bases come to 15, with V trimmed by 4 bases and J by 8 bases. Worth noting for this clone: Its antigen is unknown. Nothing much larger sits one base from this clone, and base qualities are not available.

In this chain, TRBV5-6 is recombined with TRBJ1-6, and TRBD1 matches 7 of the central bases. Sample: peripheral blood, taken in a trial of Ad26.COV2.S vaccine versus placebo. The clonotype was recovered from a person between 18 and 60 years old who received the Ad26.COV2.S COVID-19 vaccine or a placebo. CDR3 reads: CASSPGGQSLPYSPLHF. The DNA is as follows: TGTGCCAGCAGCCCCGGGGGACAGTCCCTTCCTTATTCACCCCTCCACTTT.